This TCR beta chain was captured in a study of CD8+ T cells in alopecia areata. In the case of this clone: Its cognate antigen is unknown.

Notes on the study in general: Tofacitinib yielded significantly lower scalp clonality and fewer expanded CD8+ clones among the top 100.

Germline V CDR1 and CDR2: MNHEY, SVGAGI. There are 11 residues in the CDR3. V dropped 8 bases and J dropped 7 bases, with 9 bases sitting between them. Extraction of RNA preceded its reverse transcription into cDNA, which served as the sequencing template. TCRdb's table, derived via immunoSEQ multiplex PCR, lists solely in-frame clones and lacks some. The sample shows about 42,000 clones, just over 65% of them seen only once. Treatment noted: oral pan-JAK inhibitor, 5-10 mg twice daily. Researchers took lesional scalp punch biopsies and peripheral blood from people who were alopecia areata patients. The chain links TRBV6-5 to TRBJ1-5; possibly TRBD1 for D (5 bases). The sample here was CD8+ T cells sorted from blood, taken at week 4, from a patient treated with tofacitinib. This TCR was recovered from a human donor with alopecia areata. CDR3 DNA: TGTGCCAGCGGGCGGGGCCAGCCCCAGCATTTT. It specifies CASGRGQPQHF.